This TCR beta chain was recovered during a study of blood T cell repertoires in COVID-19. Study at large: PBMCs, B-cell-depleted T cells, or T cells were the source of the cDNA or gDNA that made up the material.

TCRdb's copy holds only in-frame clones and misses some; the assay was immunoSEQ multiplex PCR. This sample has 35,000 to 45,000 clones, with about 90% found just once. V was clipped by 0 bases and J by 4 bases; unmatched bases: 9. CDR3 length: 17 residues. Germline values: CDR1 LGHDT, CDR2 YNNKEL (reference sequence). This clone was recorded once. The material sequenced was peripheral blood. The chain is built from TRBV3-1 (or the pseudogene TRBV3-2) and TRBJ2-4; 7 nucleotides agree with TRBD1. This receptor was identified in a man in his fifties or sixties with acute or convalescent COVID-19. CDR3 bases: TGTGCCAGCAGCCAAGAACCCCCCCACAGGGGAAAAAACATTCAGTACTTC. This sequence encodes CASSQEPPHRGKNIQYF.